A selection of T cell receptor beta chains follows, all from one sample in a study of blood T cell repertoires in COVID-19. Profiled with immunoSEQ multiplex PCR; TCRdb holds only in-frame clones, not every one. The profile shows approximately 300,000 clones, 70% to 90% of them singletons. Sequencing was done on a sample of peripheral blood. Source of these receptors: a woman aged 45-59 years with active or convalescent COVID-19. Each CDR3 is given with its conserved first and last residue. D genes are given only for firm matches. Clone size is shown for a subset of rows, as once, few, many or a class of expanded clone.

D gene	V gene	clone size	J gene	CDR3 DNA	CDR3 protein
NA	TRBV2	NA	TRBJ1-3	TGTGCCAGCAGTGAAAACAGGGTCTCTGGAAACACCATATATTTT	CASSENRVSGNTIYF
NA	TRBV7-9	few	TRBJ1-4	TGTGCCAGCAGCTTAGTTTTGGGCCCTAATGAAAAACTGTTTTTT	CASSLVLGPNEKLFF
NA	TRBV27	NA	TRBJ2-2	TGTGCCAGCAGTGCAGTTCAGGGGTCCGGCGGGGAGCTGTTTTTT	CASSAVQGSGGELFF
NA	TRBV6-5	NA	TRBJ1-1	TGTGCCAGCAGTTACTTCGGGCGGGACACTGAAGCTTTCTTT	CASSYFGRDTEAFF
NA	TRBV11-3	NA	TRBJ2-2	TGTGCCAGCAGCTTCCGCGCCGGAGTTACCGGGGAGCTGTTTTTT	CASSFRAGVTGELFF
NA	TRBV2	NA	TRBJ2-2	TGTGCCAGCAGTGAAGAACAGGCTACCGGGGAGCTGTTTTTT	CASSEEQATGELFF
NA	TRBV12-2	NA	TRBJ1-3	TGTGCAAGTCGCCGGGACAGGGGCCTCCAGCAGGGAAACACCATATATTTT	CASRRDRGLQQGNTIYF
NA	TRBV18	NA	TRBJ2-7	TGTGCCAGCTCAAACAGGGATACCTACGAGCAGTACTTC	CASSNRDTYEQYF
NA	TRBV2	NA	TRBJ1-3	TGTGCCAGCAGTGACAGAGGAAACACCATATATTTT	CASSDRGNTIYF
NA	TRBV19	NA	TRBJ2-2	TGTGCCAGTAGTACAGGAGGGACGCTCACCGGGGAGCTGTTTTTT	CASSTGGTLTGELFF
NA	TRBV4-2	NA	TRBJ2-7	TGTGCCAGCAGCCAAGGCGTGCAGGGGCGGTCCTACGAGCAGTACTTC	CASSQGVQGRSYEQYF
TRBD1	TRBV3-1/TRBV3-2	NA	TRBJ1-6	TGTGCCAGCAGCCCCGGGACAGGATATTCACCCCTCCACTTT	CASSPGTGYSPLHF
TRBD2	TRBV7-2	NA	TRBJ2-2	TGTGCCACCGGGGGGGGGCTCCCCGGGGAGCTGTTTTTT	CATGGGLPGELFF
NA	TRBV2	few	TRBJ1-3	TGTGCCAGCAGAGGGCTAGACAGGAGCCTTCGGGTCACCATATATTTT	CASRGLDRSLRVTIYF
NA	TRBV5-4	few	TRBJ1-2	TGTGCCAGCAGCTTACCTTTGGGCAGAACTAACTATGGCTACACCTTC	CASSLPLGRTNYGYTF
NA	TRBV6-2/TRBV6-3	NA	TRBJ2-1	TGTGCCAGCAGTTACTCCCGGGTAAATGAGCAGTTCTTC	CASSYSRVNEQFF
TRBD2	TRBV19	NA	TRBJ2-7	TGTGCCAGTAGATTAGCGGGAGGGCCCCACGAGCAGTACTTC	CASRLAGGPHEQYF
TRBD2	TRBV7-8	NA	TRBJ2-7	TGTGCCAGCAGCCGAGACGGGAGGTCAGGCCTATCCTACGAGCAGTACTTC	CASSRDGRSGLSYEQYF
TRBD1	TRBV25-1	NA	TRBJ1-2	TGTGCCAGCAGGGGAGGGACAGGATATGGCTACACCTTC	CASRGGTGYGYTF
NA	TRBV28	NA	TRBJ2-1	TGTGCCGGCGCCGGGACACATAGCAATGAGCAGTTCTTC	CAGAGTHSNEQFF
TRBD2	TRBV19	NA	TRBJ2-1	TGTGCCAGTACCCCGGAGGGACTAGCGGGTGCTCACTCCTACAATGAGCAGTTCTTC	CASTPEGLAGAHSYNEQFF
TRBD2	TRBV6-2/TRBV6-3	NA	TRBJ2-2	TGTGCCAGCAGCCAAAAGCCTGCCAGTCGGGGGGTAGCGGCCAGAGGCACCGGGGAGCTGTTTTTT	CASSQKPASRGVAARGTGELFF
TRBD2	TRBV5-4	NA	TRBJ2-5	TGTGCCAGCAGCGTGGGACTAGCCGAGGAGACCCAGTACTTC	CASSVGLAEETQYF
TRBD1	TRBV2	NA	TRBJ1-1	TGTGCCAGCAGGGGACAGGGGATGGACACTGAAGCTTTCTTT	CASRGQGMDTEAFF
NA	TRBV7-9	NA	TRBJ2-1	TGTGCCAGCAGCAAGGGGGAGCTCTCTTACAATGAGCAGTTCTTC	CASSKGELSYNEQFF
NA	TRBV5-1	NA	TRBJ1-2	TGCGCCAGCCGATTTACTGGGGCTTCCCCAGGTGGCTACACCTTC	CASRFTGASPGGYTF
TRBD1	TRBV2	NA	TRBJ1-2	TGTGCCAGCAGTGATCAGGGGGCTACGTACGGCTACACCTTC	CASSDQGATYGYTF
NA	TRBV2	NA	TRBJ1-6	TGTGCCAGCAGTGTGGTCAGGGGAGCACCCCTCCACTTT	CASSVVRGAPLHF
TRBD2	TRBV10-3	NA	TRBJ2-1	TGTGCCACGGGACTAGCGGGAGATGCGAATGAGCAGTTCTTC	CATGLAGDANEQFF
NA	TRBV12-5	NA	TRBJ1-3	TGTGCTAGTGGACCGGGCCAGTGGGGCGACACCATATATTTT	CASGPGQWGDTIYF
NA	TRBV7-2	once	TRBJ2-2	TGTGCCAGCAAGCTAGTAGGCCTCCACCCCGGGGAGCTGTTTTTT	CASKLVGLHPGELFF
NA	TRBV7-9	NA	TRBJ1-1	TGTGCCAGCAGCCTGCAGAACAGGAACACTGAAGCTTTCTTT	CASSLQNRNTEAFF
NA	TRBV4-1	NA	TRBJ1-2	TGCGCCAGCAGCCCCCTATCGGCGGGGAACTATGGCTACACCTTC	CASSPLSAGNYGYTF
TRBD2	TRBV19	NA	TRBJ2-1	TGTGCCAGTAGAACGCTAGCGGGAGATTACAATGAGCAGTTCTTC	CASRTLAGDYNEQFF
NA	TRBV7-2	once	TRBJ1-1	TGTGCCAGCAGCTTAGTCAACCCGCTCGGGGGGGCCACTGAAGCTTTCTTT	CASSLVNPLGGATEAFF
TRBD2	TRBV6-5	NA	TRBJ2-1	TGTGCCAGCAGCCGTAGCGGGAGGGCCTACAATGAGCAGTTCTTC	CASSRSGRAYNEQFF
NA	TRBV27	NA	TRBJ2-1	TGTGCCAGCAGTTTATCGGGGCAGGGATATGAGCAGTTCTTC	CASSLSGQGYEQFF
TRBD1	TRBV19	few	TRBJ2-3	TGTGCCAGTAGTATAGGACAGGGAACAGATACGCAGTATTTT	CASSIGQGTDTQYF
TRBD2	TRBV4-1	NA	TRBJ2-3	TGCGCCAGCAGCCAAGAGTTAGGCCAGCGGGAGGGCCGGGATACGCAGTATTTT	CASSQELGQREGRDTQYF